Sequencing of this T cell receptor (beta chain) was carried out in a study of shared clonotypes between healthy human individuals. The CDR3 contains 17 residues. V dropped 8 bases and J dropped 1; count of bases not matched to a gene: 13. CDR1 is SGHVS, CDR2 FQNEAQ, per germline. Clones were read by immunoSEQ multiplex PCR, and TCRdb kept only the in-frame ones, dropping some. Among 85,000 to 100,000 clones listed, 68% were seen once. The gene calls are TRBV7-8 and TRBJ2-1; TRBD2 aligns across 8 bases. Specimen: memory CD8+ T cells sorted from blood. Subset in this sample: CD45RO+ cells pooled with CCR7-negative TemRA cells. The TCR comes from a man aged 25-40 years in good health. CDR3 coding DNA: TGTGCCAGCCACCACCTCTGGCGGGAGGATTCCTACAATGAGCAGTTCTTC. Residues: CASHHLWREDSYNEQFF.